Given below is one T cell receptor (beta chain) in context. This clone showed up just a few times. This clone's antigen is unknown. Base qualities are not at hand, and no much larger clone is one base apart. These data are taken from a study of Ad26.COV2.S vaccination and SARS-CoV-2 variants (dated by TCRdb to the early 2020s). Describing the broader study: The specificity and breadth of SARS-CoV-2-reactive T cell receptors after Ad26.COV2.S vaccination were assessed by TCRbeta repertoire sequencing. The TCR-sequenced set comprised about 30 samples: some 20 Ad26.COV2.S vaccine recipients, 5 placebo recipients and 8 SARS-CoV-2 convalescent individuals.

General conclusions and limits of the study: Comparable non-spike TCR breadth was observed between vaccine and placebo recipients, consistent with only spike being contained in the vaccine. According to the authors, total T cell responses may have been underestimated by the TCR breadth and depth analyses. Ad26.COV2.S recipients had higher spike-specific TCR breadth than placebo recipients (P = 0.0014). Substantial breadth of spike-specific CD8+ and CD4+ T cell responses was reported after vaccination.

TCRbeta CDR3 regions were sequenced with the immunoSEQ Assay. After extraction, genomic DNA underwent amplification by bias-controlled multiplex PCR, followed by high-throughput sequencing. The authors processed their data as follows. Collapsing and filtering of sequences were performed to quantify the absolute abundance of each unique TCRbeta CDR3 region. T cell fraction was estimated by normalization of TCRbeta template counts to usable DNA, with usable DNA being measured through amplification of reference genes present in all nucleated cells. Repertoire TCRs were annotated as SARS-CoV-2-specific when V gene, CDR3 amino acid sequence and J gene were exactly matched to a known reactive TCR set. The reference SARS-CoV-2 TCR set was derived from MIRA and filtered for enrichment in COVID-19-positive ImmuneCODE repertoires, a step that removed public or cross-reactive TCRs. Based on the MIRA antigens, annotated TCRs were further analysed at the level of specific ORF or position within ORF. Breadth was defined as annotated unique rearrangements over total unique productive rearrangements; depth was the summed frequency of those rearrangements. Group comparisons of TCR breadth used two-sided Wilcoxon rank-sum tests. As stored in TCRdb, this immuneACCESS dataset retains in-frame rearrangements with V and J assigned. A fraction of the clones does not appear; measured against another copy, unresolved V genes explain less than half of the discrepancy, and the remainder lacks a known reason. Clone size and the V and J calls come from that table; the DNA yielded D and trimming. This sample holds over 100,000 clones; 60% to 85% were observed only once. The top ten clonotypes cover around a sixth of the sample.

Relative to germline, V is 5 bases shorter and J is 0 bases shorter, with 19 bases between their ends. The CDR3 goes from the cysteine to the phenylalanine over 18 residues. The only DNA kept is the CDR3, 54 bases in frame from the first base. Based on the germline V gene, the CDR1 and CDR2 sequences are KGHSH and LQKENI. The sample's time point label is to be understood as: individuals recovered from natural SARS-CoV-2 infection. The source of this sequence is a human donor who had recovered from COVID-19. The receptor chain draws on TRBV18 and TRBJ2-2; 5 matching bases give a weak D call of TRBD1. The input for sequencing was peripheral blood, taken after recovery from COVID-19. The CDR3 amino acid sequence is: CASSTQPPTATNTGELFF. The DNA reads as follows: TGTGCCAGCTCAACTCAACCCCCGACAGCTACGAACACCGGGGAGCTGTTTTTT.